This T cell receptor (beta chain) originates from a study of CD8 T cells in Susac syndrome. Study results and limitations: Individuals included in the TCR sequencing and HLA analysis were acknowledged by the study to be relatively few in number.

CDR1 and CDR2 from the germline V gene are SGHTS and YDEGEE. V was trimmed by 4 bases and J by 8 bases, leaving 13 bases between them. This CDR3 has 13 amino acids. On this clonotype: The antigen is undetermined.

Random hexamers were used to reverse transcribe about 0.5 to 1 ug of RNA. An immunoSEQ multiplex PCR amplified TCR beta CDR3 over 54 Vbeta and 13 Jbeta. TCRdb reprocessed the immunoSEQ multiplex PCR reads via MiXCR and lists one record per CDR3 protein. The repertoire consists of roughly 25,000 distinct CDR3 sequences, with around 93% occurring once and the leading ten covering 0.63%. Negative isolation yielded the CD8+ and CD4+ T cells, while FACS enriched the TEMRA cells. The V call is TRBV5-8, the J call TRBJ2-1; maybe TRBD2 (5 bases). Sample: CD8+ T cells from PBMCs. This TCR derives from a human donor with Susac syndrome. The DNA for the CDR3 is TGTGCCAGCAGCCCGTTCGCGGGTGATGAGCAGTTCTTC. It encodes CASSPFAGDEQFF.